The 24 T cell receptor beta chains in this list originate from one sample, sequenced in a study of blood T cell repertoires in COVID-19. TCRdb keeps only in-frame clones here, not all; method: immunoSEQ multiplex PCR. The sample records some 180,000 clones, 86% being singletons. Sequenced sample: peripheral blood. These TCRs come from a man aged 65 to 79 with active or convalescent COVID-19.

The chain recombines TRBV7-2 with TRBJ1-2; TRBD1 might be the D (5 bases). V lost 0 bases to trimming and J lost 8 bases, with 13 bases between them. The CDR3 length is 14 residues. CDR1 and CDR2 (germline): SGHTA, FQGNSA. CDR3 in DNA: TGTGCCAGCAGCTTAGCGGGACTGGTTTCGGGCTACACCTTC. The encoded protein is CASSLAGLVSGYTF.

The chain recombines TRBV27 with TRBJ2-3; 10 bases match TRBD1. The germline CDR1 and CDR2 sequences are MNHEY and SMNVEV (reference sequence). Trimming at V came to 9 bases and at J to 4 bases, leaving 7 bases not matched to a gene. The CDR3 runs 14 residues. CDR3 nucleotides: TGTGCCAGTGCGGACAGGGGGTCCGCAGATACGCAGTATTTT. It codes for CASADRGSADTQYF.

This rearrangement joins TRBV9 to TRBJ2-1; 14 bases match TRBD2. Germline CDR1 and CDR2: SGDLS and YYNGEE. CDR3 length equals 18 residues. V gave up 0 bases and J gave up 8 bases; unmatched junction bases: 10. As DNA, the CDR3 is TGTGCCAGCAGCGTAGCGGGGACTAGCGGGGGCCCTGGTTATGAGCAGTTCTTC. Translated, it gives CASSVAGTSGGPGYEQFF.

The table lists this clone with a count of one. The chain employs TRBV5-1 and TRBJ2-4; 7 bases are shared with TRBD2. CDR1 is SGHRS and CDR2 is YFSETQ in the germline V gene. The length of the CDR3 is 15 residues. V lost 1 base to trimming and J lost 0 bases; unmatched junction nucleotides: 1. CDR3 nucleotides: TGCGCCAGCAGCTTGCCGGGGGGAGCCAAAAACATTCAGTACTTC. As protein: CASSLPGGAKNIQYF.

This chain connects TRBV12-3 or TRBV12-4 to TRBJ2-7; no reliable D call. This CDR3 is 11 amino acids long. The V gene lost 4 bases and the J gene lost 3 bases, with 4 bases spanning the gap. CDR3 loop: CASSYGYEQYF. As DNA, the CDR3 is TGTGCCAGCAGTTACGGCTACGAGCAGTACTTC.

As for this clone: Other DNA sequences in this sample translate to the same CDR3. This rearrangement joins TRBV9 to TRBJ1-1; the match to TRBD1 covers 7 bases. Unmatched junction bases numbered 4, after V lost 4 bases and J lost 1 base. This CDR3 is built from 14 residues. CDR1 is SGDLS, CDR2 YYNGEE, per germline. CDR3 coding DNA: TGTGCCAGCAGCTCTCGGACAGGGAACACTGAAGCTTTCTTT. This translates into CASSSRTGNTEAFF.

The V and J genes are TRBV7-2 and TRBJ1-4; tentatively, D is TRBD1 (6 bases). Deletions cut 8 bases from V and 0 bases from J, with 10 bases between. The CDR3 length is 14 residues. Germline values: CDR1 SGHTA, CDR2 FQGNSA. The CDR3 DNA is TGTGCCAGCCAGGACAGTGCAACTAATGAAAAACTGTTTTTT. This codes for CASQDSATNEKLFF. Based on the CDR3 plus reference TRBV7-2 and TRBJ1-4, the full variable domain is GAGVSQSPSNKVTEKGKDVELRCDPISGHTALYWYRQSLGQGLEFLIYFQGNSAPDKSGLPSDRFSAERTGGSVSTLTIQRTQQEDSAVYLCASQDSATNEKLFFGSGTQLSVL.

For this clone: Germline is not matched at one junction end, which may reflect a read error. V gene TRBV27 combines with J gene TRBJ2-7; 7 nucleotides match TRBD1. CDR1 and CDR2 from the germline V gene are MNHEY and SMNVEV (reference sequence). This CDR3 has 15 amino acids. The CDR3 coding sequence is TGTGCCAGCAGTAGGGGGCAGGGTCAGGCCTACGGGCAGTACTTC. The encoded protein is CASSRGQGQAYGQYF.

The J gene is TRBJ1-1, the V gene TRBV19; D unresolved. Germline values: CDR1 LNHDA, CDR2 SQIVND (reference sequence). The CDR3 loop spans 13 amino acids. Trimming took off 6 bases at V and 4 bases at J, with 12 bases between the two ends. DNA of the CDR3: TGTGCCAGTAGCGGTGGCCGGGGCACTGAAGCTTTCTTT. It encodes CASSGGRGTEAFF.

The chain has TRBV11-2 and TRBJ2-2; the match to TRBD1 covers 9 bases. The V segment lost 5 bases and the J segment 3 bases; nucleotides outside the gene matches: 7. The CDR3 contains 16 residues. From germline, CDR1 is SGHAT and CDR2 FQNNGV. The CDR3 here is CASSPPGTGYTGELFF. Here the CDR3 DNA reads TGTGCCAGCAGCCCCCCCGGGACAGGGTACACCGGGGAGCTGTTTTTT.

The gene calls are TRBV14 and TRBJ1-6; D is ambiguous. Trimming stripped 2 bases from V and 7 bases from J, with 21 bases between. The CDR3 consists of 18 residues. Germline V gives CDR1 SGHDN, CDR2 FVKESK. CDR3 nucleotide sequence: TGTGCCAGCAGCCAACTGAGGGCCGGCGTCTTTATAAATTCACCCCTCCACTTT. Encoded protein: CASSQLRAGVFINSPLHF.

Worth noting for this clone: One end of the junction is discordant with germline, which a read error may explain. The chain joins TRBV20-1 to TRBJ1-1; TRBD1 might be the D (5 bases). From germline, CDR1 is DFQATT and CDR2 SNEGSKA (reference sequence). CDR3 length: 11 amino acids. CDR3 loop: CSARGGAEAFF. DNA of the CDR3: TGCAGTGCAAGAGGCGGGGCAGAAGCTTTCTTT.

V gene TRBV28 combines with J gene TRBJ2-7, with 13 nucleotides matching TRBD2. Germline V gene lookup returns CDR1 MDHEN and CDR2 SYDVKM. The CDR3 is 16 residues long. J lost 0 bases, V lost 6 bases, and 5 bases had no gene match. The CDR3: CASSQGLAGSSYEQYF. Here the CDR3 DNA reads TGTGCCAGCAGCCAGGGACTAGCGGGGAGCTCCTACGAGCAGTACTTC.

This sequence joins TRBV6-5 and TRBJ1-1, with a possible D match to TRBD1 (5 bases). This CDR3 spans 14 amino acids. The V end was cut by 8 bases, the J end by 3 bases, with 16 bases between. Germline CDR1 is MNHEY and CDR2 is SVGAGI. CDR3 in DNA: TGTGCCAGCTACAGGTCCACCAGTGACACTGAAGCTTTCTTT. Its protein product is CASYRSTSDTEAFF.

The CDR3 sequence: CASRIQGSSGNTIYF. Written as DNA, the CDR3 is TGTGCCAGCAGGATACAGGGGAGCTCTGGAAACACCATATATTTT. The V and J genes are TRBV28 and TRBJ1-3; 7 positions match TRBD1. V dropped 6 bases and J dropped 0; count of bases not matched to a gene: 5. This CDR3 has 15 amino acids. Germline V CDR1 and CDR2: MDHEN, SYDVKM.

This sequence joins TRBV18 and TRBJ2-7; D is perhaps TRBD1 (6 bases). The CDR3 sequence is 13 residues long. V shed 2 bases and J shed 4 bases, with 9 bases lying between them. CDR1 and CDR2 from the germline V gene are KGHSH and LQKENI. The CDR3, as DNA: TGTGCCAGCTCACCAGGCAGGGGATACGAGCAGTACTTC. Amino acids: CASSPGRGYEQYF.

This sequence joins TRBV5-1 and TRBJ2-1, with a weak D call TRBD2 (6 bases). The length of the CDR3 is 17 residues. V dropped 4 bases and J dropped 0 bases, with 17 bases sitting between them. The germline gives CDR1 SGHRS, CDR2 YFSETQ. CDR3 sequence reads: CASSPTGTFSSYNEQFF. The CDR3 DNA reads as TGCGCCAGCAGCCCCACCGGGACTTTCAGCTCCTACAATGAGCAGTTCTTC.

V gene TRBV15 combines with J gene TRBJ1-2; D perhaps matches TRBD1 (6 bases). V lost 4 bases, J lost 6 bases, and 9 bases lay in between. The germline CDR1 and CDR2 sequences are LNHNV and YYDKDF (reference sequence). This CDR3 spans 12 amino acids. CDR3 in amino acids: CATSIHRDGYTF. Here the CDR3 DNA reads TGTGCCACCAGCATCCACAGGGATGGCTACACCTTC.

The chain joins TRBV5-1 to TRBJ2-7; TRBD1 agrees at 9 bases. The junction had 9 bases not matched to a gene; V was cut back by 6 bases and J by 5 bases. The germline V gene encodes CDR1 SGHRS and CDR2 YFSETQ. This CDR3 has 14 residues. The CDR3 loop is CASNLQGALDEQYF. The CDR3 DNA sequence: TGCGCCAGCAACCTACAGGGGGCCCTGGACGAGCAGTACTTC.

CDR3 coding DNA: TGCGCCAGCAGACCGACTAGCGGGAGCTACGAGACCCAGTACTTC. Translating it yields CASRPTSGSYETQYF. This chain connects TRBV10-2 to TRBJ2-5, with 12 nucleotides matching TRBD2. V gave up 6 bases and J gave up 5 bases; unmatched junction bases: 7. The V gene's germline CDR1 is WSHSY and CDR2 SAAADI. CDR3 length equals 15 residues.

The CDR3 protein is CASSADPSGGQPQHF. CDR3 coding DNA: TGCGCCAGCAGCGCTGACCCCTCAGGCGGGCAGCCCCAGCATTTT. The genes are TRBV5-1 and TRBJ1-5; D gene ambiguous. The CDR3 runs 15 residues. CDR1 and CDR2 from the germline V gene are SGHRS and YFSETQ. Deletions cut 4 bases from V and 7 bases from J, with 18 bases between.

The V call is TRBV19, the J call TRBJ1-2, with 8 bases identical to TRBD1. Germline CDR1 LNHDA, CDR2 SQIVND (reference sequence). This CDR3 spans 18 amino acids. J lost 3 bases, V lost 5 bases, and 17 bases had no gene match. In DNA form, the CDR3 reads TGTGCCAGTAGTTCCAGTACGGGACAGGTCCGTGTGGACTATGGCTACACCTTC. Translated: CASSSSTGQVRVDYGYTF.

The gene calls are TRBV5-1 and TRBJ1-4; D call uncertain. Germline lookup yields CDR1 SGHRS and CDR2 YFSETQ. The ends were cut back, 2 bases at V and 4 bases at J, with 9 bases in the middle. This CDR3 comprises 14 residues. The CDR3 region is CASSFTAYNEKLFF. CDR3 coding DNA: TGCGCCAGCAGCTTTACAGCTTATAATGAAAAACTGTTTTTT. The variable domain in full, completed from reference TRBV5-1 and TRBJ1-4, reads KAGVTQTPRYLIKTRGQQVTLSCSPISGHRSVSWYQQTPGQGLQFLFEYFSETQRNKGNFPGRFSGRQFSNSRSEMNVSTLELGDSALYLCASSFTAYNEKLFFGSGTQLSVL.

The chain is built from TRBV28 and TRBJ1-2; maybe TRBD1 (6 bases). The CDR3 has 14 residues. Trimming took 10 bases from V and 1 from J, leaving 16 bases between them. The V gene's germline CDR1 is MDHEN and CDR2 SYDVKM. The CDR3, as DNA: TGTGCCACCCGAGACTACAGGGTTAACTATGGCTACACCTTC. This codes for CATRDYRVNYGYTF.